This entry lists 7 T cell receptor beta chains sequenced from one sample in a study of beta chain features in type 1 diabetes. Investigators reverse transcribed all isolated RNA, so they sequenced expressed TCRB transcripts. Here immunoSEQ multiplex PCR was the method, and the copy in TCRdb shows in-frame clones only, minus some. The table shows more than 250,000 clones, with approximately 16% occurring only once. These receptors are not linked to any known antigen. Whole-study findings and limits: Shorter TCRB CDR3s, moderately but significantly so, were found in Type 1 diabetes patients in all four CD4+ subsets.

The source material was naive CD4+ T cells from blood. These TCRs come from a man younger than 35 with type 1 diabetes.

The chain uses TRBV14 and TRBJ2-1; 7 bases fit TRBD2. J gave up 9 bases and V 4 bases, and 12 bases lay outside the gene matches. The CDR3 extends over 15 amino acids. Germline CDR1 is SGHDN and CDR2 is FVKESK. CDR3 DNA sequence: TGTGCCAGCAGCCTCTCCGCGGGATGGGGGGGTGAGCAGTTCTTC. Translating gives CASSLSAGWGGEQFF.

This clone was observed a few times. This chain connects TRBV4-3 to TRBJ1-1; D is unresolved. There are 14 residues in the CDR3. Germline loops: CDR1 LGHNA, CDR2 YSLEER. Trimming pared 0 bases from V and 3 bases from J, leaving 8 bases between. CDR3 sequence (DNA): TGCGCCAGCAGCCAAGATCTCTTCGACACTGAAGCTTTCTTT. It specifies CASSQDLFDTEAFF.

As concerns this clone: This sample includes further DNA sequences coding for the same CDR3. The J gene is TRBJ2-5, the V gene TRBV28; a possible D gene is TRBD2 (7 bases). The CDR3 length is 14 residues. Germline CDR1 and CDR2: MDHEN and SYDVKM. V dropped 2 bases and J dropped 5 bases, with 12 bases sitting between them. CDR3 amino acids: CASSLAGAGETQYF. As DNA, the CDR3 is TGTGCCAGCAGTTTAGCGGGGGCGGGGGAGACCCAGTACTTC.

This clone was picked up a small number of times. This chain connects TRBV7-9 to TRBJ1-2, with D unresolved. Trimming took off 4 bases at V and 4 bases at J, with 7 bases between the two ends. This CDR3 has 12 amino acids. Germline V CDR1 and CDR2: SEHNR, FQNEAQ (reference sequence). CDR3 sequence reads: CASSSEGYGYTF. The DNA for the CDR3 is TGTGCCAGCAGCTCTGAGGGCTATGGCTACACCTTC.

This clone showed up just a few times. This chain uses TRBV6-5 with TRBJ1-4, with D uncertain. In germline, CDR1 is MNHEY, CDR2 SVGAGI. Trimming removed 0 bases from V and 6 bases from J, with 11 bases in between. The CDR3 contains 15 residues. CDR3: CASSYSFRLDEKLFF. CDR3 in DNA: TGTGCCAGCAGTTACTCTTTCCGGTTAGATGAAAAACTGTTTTTT.

This clone was recorded once. This rearrangement joins TRBV28 to TRBJ1-6, with 7 bases that match TRBD1. Germline V gene sequence: CDR1 MDHEN, CDR2 SYDVKM. V lost 10 bases and J lost 7; bases outside the gene matches: 7. The CDR3 totals 13 residues. In nucleotides, the CDR3 is TGTGCCACCCTGGGACAGACGAATTCACCCCTCCACTTT. It codes for CATLGQTNSPLHF. The full variable domain, with the rest looked up from reference TRBV28 and TRBJ1-6, is DVKVTQSSRYLVKRTGEKVFLECVQDMDHENMFWYRQDPGLGLRLIYFSYDVKMKEKGDIPEGYSVSREKKERFSLILESASTNQTSMYLCATLGQTNSPLHFGNGTRLTVT.

This clone was counted only a few times. The V call is TRBV28, the J call TRBJ2-4; 8 nucleotides line up with TRBD1. Germline V gives CDR1 MDHEN, CDR2 SYDVKM. This CDR3 is built from 21 residues. The J segment lost 0 bases and the V segment lost 3 bases, leaving 19 bases of the junction unmatched. As DNA, the CDR3 is TGTGCCAGCAGTTTCTTCGGACAGGGTGGCTCCATGATAATAGCCAAAAACATTCAGTACTTC. Encoded protein: CASSFFGQGGSMIIAKNIQYF.